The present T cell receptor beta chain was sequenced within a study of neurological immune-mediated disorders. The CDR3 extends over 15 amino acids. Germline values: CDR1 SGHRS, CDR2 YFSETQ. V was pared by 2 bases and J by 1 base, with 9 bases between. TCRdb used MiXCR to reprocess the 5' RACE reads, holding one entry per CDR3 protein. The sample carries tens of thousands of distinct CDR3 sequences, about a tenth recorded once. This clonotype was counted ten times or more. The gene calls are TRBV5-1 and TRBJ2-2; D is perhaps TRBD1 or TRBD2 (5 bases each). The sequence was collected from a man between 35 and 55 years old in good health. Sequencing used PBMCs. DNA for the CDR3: TGCGCCAGCAGCTTATCGGGGCGGAACACCGGGGAGCTGTTTTTT. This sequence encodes CASSLSGRNTGELFF.